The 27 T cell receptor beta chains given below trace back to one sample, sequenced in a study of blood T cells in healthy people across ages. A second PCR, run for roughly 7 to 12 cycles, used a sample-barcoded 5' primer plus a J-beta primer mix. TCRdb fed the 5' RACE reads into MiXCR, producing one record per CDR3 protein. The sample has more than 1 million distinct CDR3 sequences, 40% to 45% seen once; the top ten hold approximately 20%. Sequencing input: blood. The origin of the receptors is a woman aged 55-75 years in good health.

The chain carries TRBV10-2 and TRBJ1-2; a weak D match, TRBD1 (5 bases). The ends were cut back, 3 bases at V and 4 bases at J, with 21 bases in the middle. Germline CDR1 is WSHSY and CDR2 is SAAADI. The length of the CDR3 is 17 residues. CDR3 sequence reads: CASSDMAGMGMRYGYTF. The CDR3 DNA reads TGCGCCAGCAGTGACATGGCAGGGATGGGGATGCGCTATGGCTACACCTTC.

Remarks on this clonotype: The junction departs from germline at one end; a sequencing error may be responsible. This CDR3 is CTTSDSGTGETYEQYF. The CDR3 nucleotides are TGTACCACCAGTGATTCCGGGACAGGCGAGACCTACGAGCAGTACTTC. The chain is built from TRBV24-1 and TRBJ2-7; 8 bases match TRBD1. Germline lookup yields CDR1 KGHDR and CDR2 SFDVKD. The CDR3 runs to 16 residues.

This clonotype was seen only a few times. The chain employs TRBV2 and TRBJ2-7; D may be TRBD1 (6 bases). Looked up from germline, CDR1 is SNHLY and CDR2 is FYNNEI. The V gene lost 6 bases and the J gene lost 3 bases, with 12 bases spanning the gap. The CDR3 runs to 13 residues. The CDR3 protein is CASRDTGFYEQYF. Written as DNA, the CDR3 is TGTGCCAGCAGAGACACAGGGTTCTACGAGCAGTACTTC.

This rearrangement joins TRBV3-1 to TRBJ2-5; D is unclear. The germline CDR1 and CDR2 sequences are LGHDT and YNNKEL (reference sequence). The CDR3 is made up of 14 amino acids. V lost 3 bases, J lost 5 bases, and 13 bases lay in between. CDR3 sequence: CASSHGWSGETQYF. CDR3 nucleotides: TGTGCCAGCAGCCATGGGTGGTCTGGGGAGACCCAGTACTTC.

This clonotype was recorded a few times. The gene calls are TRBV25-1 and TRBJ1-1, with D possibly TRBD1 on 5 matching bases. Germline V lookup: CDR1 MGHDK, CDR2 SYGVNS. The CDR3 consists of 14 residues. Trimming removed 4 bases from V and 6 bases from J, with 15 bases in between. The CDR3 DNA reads TGTGCCAGCAGTGGGGGGGGGGAGAGGTCTGAAGCTTTCTTT. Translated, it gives CASSGGGERSEAFF. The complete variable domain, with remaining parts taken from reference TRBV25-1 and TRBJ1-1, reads EADIYQTPRYLVIGTGKKITLECSQTMGHDKMYWYQQDPGMELHLIHYSYGVNSTEKGDLSSESTVSRIRTEHFPLTLESARPSHTSQYLCASSGGGERSEAFFGQGTRLTVV.

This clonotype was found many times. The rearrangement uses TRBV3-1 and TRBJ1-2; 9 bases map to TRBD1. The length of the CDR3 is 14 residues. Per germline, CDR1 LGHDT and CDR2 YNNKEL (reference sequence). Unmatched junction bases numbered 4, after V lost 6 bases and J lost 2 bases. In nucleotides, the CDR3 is TGTGCCAGCAGTCCGGGACAGGGAAACTATGGCTACACCTTC. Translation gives CASSPGQGNYGYTF.

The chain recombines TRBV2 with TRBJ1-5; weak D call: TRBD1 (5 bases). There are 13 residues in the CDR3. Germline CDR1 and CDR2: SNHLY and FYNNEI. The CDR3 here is CASEGRNNQPQHF. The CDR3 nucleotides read TGTGCTTCCGAGGGGCGGAACAATCAGCCCCAGCATTTT.

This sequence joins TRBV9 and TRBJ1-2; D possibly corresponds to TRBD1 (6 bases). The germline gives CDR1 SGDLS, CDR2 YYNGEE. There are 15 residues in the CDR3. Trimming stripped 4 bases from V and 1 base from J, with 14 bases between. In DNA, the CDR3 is TGTGCCAGCAGCCCGGGGACAACTCGTAACTATGGCTACACCTTC. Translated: CASSPGTTRNYGYTF.

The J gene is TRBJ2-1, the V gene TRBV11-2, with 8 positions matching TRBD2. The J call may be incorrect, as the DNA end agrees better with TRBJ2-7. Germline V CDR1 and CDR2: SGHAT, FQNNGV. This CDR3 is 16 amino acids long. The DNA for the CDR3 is TGTGCCAGCAGGACCGAGCGGGGGAGCTCCTACAATGAGCAGTACTTC. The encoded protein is CASRTERGSSYNEQYF.

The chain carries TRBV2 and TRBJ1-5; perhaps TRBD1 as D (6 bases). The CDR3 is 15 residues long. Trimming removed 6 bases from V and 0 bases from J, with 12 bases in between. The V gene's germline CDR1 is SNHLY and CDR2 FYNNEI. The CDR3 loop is CASSHRAHSNQPQHF. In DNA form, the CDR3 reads TGTGCCAGCAGCCACAGGGCCCATAGCAATCAGCCCCAGCATTTT.

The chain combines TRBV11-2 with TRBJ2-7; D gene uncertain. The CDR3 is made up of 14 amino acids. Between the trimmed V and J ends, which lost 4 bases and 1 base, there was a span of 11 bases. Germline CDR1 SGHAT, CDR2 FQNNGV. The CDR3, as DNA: TGTGCCAGCAGCTCAAACCCCTGGTCCTACGAGCAGTACTTC. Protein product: CASSSNPWSYEQYF.

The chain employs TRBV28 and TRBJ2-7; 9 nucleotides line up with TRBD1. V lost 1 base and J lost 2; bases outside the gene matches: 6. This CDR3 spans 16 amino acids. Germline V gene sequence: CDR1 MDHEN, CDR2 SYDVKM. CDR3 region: CASSLSGQGGAYEQYF. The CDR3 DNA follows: TGTGCCAGCAGTTTATCGGGACAGGGTGGGGCCTACGAGCAGTACTTC. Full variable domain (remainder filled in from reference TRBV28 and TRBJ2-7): DVKVTQSSRYLVKRTGEKVFLECVQDMDHENMFWYRQDPGLGLRLIYFSYDVKMKEKGDIPEGYSVSREKKERFSLILESASTNQTSMYLCASSLSGQGGAYEQYFGPGTRLTVT.

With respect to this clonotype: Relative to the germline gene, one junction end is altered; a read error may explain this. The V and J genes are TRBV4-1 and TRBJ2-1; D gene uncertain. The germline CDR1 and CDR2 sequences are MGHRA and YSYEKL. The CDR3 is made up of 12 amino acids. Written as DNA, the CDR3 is TGCACCAGCAGCCAAGATTTCAATGAGCAGTTCTTC. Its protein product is CTSSQDFNEQFF.

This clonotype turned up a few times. CDR3 amino acids: CASDAPGTDTQYF. CDR3 in DNA: TGTGCCAGCGACGCCCCGGGTACAGATACGCAGTATTTT. V and J are TRBV12-3 or TRBV12-4 and TRBJ2-3; unclear D gene. V shed 8 bases and J shed 3 bases, with 12 bases lying between them. CDR3 length equals 13 residues.

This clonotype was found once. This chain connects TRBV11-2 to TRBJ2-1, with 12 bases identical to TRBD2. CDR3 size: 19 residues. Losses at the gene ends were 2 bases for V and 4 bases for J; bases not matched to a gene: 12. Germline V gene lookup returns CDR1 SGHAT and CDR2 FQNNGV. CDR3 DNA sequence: TGTGCCAGCAGCTTACGGGCGCTAGCGGGAGGGACCCTTTACAATGAGCAGTTCTTC. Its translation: CASSLRALAGGTLYNEQFF.

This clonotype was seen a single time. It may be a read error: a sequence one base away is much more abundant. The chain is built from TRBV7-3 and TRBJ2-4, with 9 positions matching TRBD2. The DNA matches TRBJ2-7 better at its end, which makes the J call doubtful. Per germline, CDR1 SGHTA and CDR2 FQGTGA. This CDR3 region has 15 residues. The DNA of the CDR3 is TGTGCCCGCAGCCGCACTGGGGTAGCGGGAGCCGAGCAGTACTTC. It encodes CARSRTGVAGAEQYF.

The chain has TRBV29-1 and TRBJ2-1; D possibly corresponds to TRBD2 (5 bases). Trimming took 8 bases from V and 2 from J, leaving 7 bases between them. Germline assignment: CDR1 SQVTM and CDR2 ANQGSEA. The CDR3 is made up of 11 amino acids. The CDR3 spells CSFGTYNEQFF. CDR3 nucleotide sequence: TGCAGCTTCGGGACCTACAATGAGCAGTTCTTC.

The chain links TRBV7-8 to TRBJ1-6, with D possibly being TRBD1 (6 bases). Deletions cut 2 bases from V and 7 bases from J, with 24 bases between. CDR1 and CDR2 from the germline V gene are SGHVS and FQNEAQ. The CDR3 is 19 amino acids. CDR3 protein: CASSLLARRDNVGNSPLHF. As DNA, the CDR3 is TGTGCCAGCAGCTTATTGGCCCGTAGGGACAATGTGGGAAATTCACCCCTCCACTTT.

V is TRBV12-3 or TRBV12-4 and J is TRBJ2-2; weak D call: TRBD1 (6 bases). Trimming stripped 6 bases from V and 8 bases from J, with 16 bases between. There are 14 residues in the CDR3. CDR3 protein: CASRPTGTRGELFF. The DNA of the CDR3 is TGTGCCAGCAGGCCTACCGGGACAAGAGGGGAGCTGTTTTTT.

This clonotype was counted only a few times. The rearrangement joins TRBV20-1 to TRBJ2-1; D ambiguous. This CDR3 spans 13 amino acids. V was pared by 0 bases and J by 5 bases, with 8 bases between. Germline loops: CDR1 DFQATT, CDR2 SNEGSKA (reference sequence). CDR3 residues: CSARDLKDNEQFF. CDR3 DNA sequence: TGCAGTGCTAGAGATCTCAAAGACAATGAGCAGTTCTTC.

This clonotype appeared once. The DNA for the CDR3 is TGTGCCTTGAATGAGCAGTTCTTC. Translation gives CALNEQFF. This chain uses TRBV30 with TRBJ2-1; D is uncertain. The CDR3 is 8 amino acids. Per germline, CDR1 GTSNPN and CDR2 SVGIG (reference sequence). Trimming shortened V by 7 bases and J by 7 bases, and 2 bases separated the two germline ends.

The CDR3 spells CASSLGRWVNTEAFF. The DNA of the CDR3 is TGTGCCAGCAGCTTGGGCCGCTGGGTTAACACTGAAGCTTTCTTT. The chain uses TRBV11-2 and TRBJ1-1; D ambiguous. The CDR3 is made up of 15 amino acids. Trimming pared 3 bases from V and 2 bases from J, leaving 13 bases between. From germline, CDR1 is SGHAT and CDR2 FQNNGV.

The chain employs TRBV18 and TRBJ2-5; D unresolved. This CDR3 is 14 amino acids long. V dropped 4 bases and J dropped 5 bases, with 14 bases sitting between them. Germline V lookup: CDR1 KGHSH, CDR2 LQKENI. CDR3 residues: CASSRESRSETQYF. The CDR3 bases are TGTGCCAGCTCACGTGAGAGCCGGTCGGAGACCCAGTACTTC.

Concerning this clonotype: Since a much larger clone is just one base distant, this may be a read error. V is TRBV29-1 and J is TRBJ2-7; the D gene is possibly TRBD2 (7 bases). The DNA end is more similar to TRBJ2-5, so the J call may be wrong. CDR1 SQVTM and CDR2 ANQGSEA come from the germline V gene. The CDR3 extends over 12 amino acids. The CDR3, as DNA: TGCAGTCTCGGGGGGCCGGGCGAGACCCAGTACTTC. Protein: CSLGGPGETQYF.

DNA of the CDR3: TGTGCCACCAGCAGAAACCTAGCGGGAGGCGATGAGCAGTACTTC. It codes for CATSRNLAGGDEQYF. V is TRBV15 and J is TRBJ2-5, with 11 bases fitting TRBD2. In germline, CDR1 is LNHNV, CDR2 YYDKDF (reference sequence). The V segment lost 2 bases and the J segment 11 bases; nucleotides outside the gene matches: 10. The CDR3 has 15 amino acids.

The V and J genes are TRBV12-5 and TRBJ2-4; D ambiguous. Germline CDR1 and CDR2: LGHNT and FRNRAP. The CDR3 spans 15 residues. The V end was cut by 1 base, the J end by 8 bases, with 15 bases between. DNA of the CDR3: TGTGCTAGTGGTTTGGGACATCCACCCGGGTACATTCAGTACTTC. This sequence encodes CASGLGHPPGYIQYF.

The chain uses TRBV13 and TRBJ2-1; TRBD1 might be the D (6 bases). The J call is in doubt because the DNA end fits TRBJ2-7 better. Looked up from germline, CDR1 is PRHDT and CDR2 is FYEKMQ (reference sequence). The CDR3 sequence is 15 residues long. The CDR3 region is CASSARGSSYNEQYF. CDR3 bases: TGTGCCAGCAGCGCCAGGGGTAGCTCCTACAATGAGCAGTACTTC.